This T cell receptor beta chain stems from a study of blood T cell repertoires in COVID-19. This clone has just a few counts. Germline-derived CDR1 and CDR2 are KGHSH and LQKENI. The CDR3 spans 16 residues. The V and J ends lost 6 bases and 7 bases, in that order; junction bases with no gene match: 15. In the original processing: Amplification of reference gene primers was used by the study to estimate nucleated cell counts. Assay: immunoSEQ multiplex PCR; the TCRdb copy retains only in-frame clones and omits some. The D gene and trimming were derived from the DNA, and the V and J assignments and clone size from that table. The sample holds some 83,000 clones, roughly four fifths seen once.

The sample consisted of peripheral blood. This receptor was obtained from a human donor in a cohort sampled during active COVID-19. V and J are TRBV18 and TRBJ2-3; 8 bases are shared with TRBD1. For the CDR3, the DNA is TGTGCCAGCTCCCCTACCCCCGGGACAGGATCCTATACGCAGTATTTT. It specifies CASSPTPGTGSYTQYF.